One TCR beta chain is described in this entry. A multiplex PCR was run with 60 Vbeta primers and 13 Jbeta primers. Sequenced by immunoSEQ multiplex PCR; TCRdb stores in-frame clones only, minus some. The repertoire has some 170,000 clones, just over 75% of them found once; the top ten carry roughly 3.5%. The CDR3 is made up of 15 amino acids. V gave up 6 bases and J gave up 4 bases; unmatched junction bases: 7. Germline-derived CDR1 and CDR2 are SGHRS and YFSETQ. The data stem from a study of cytomegalovirus exposure and HLA in healthy donors. Study-wide background: There were 85 million or so unique TCRs (from HLA-typed donors) in an early data release.

The J gene is TRBJ2-2, the V gene TRBV5-1, with 9 bases lining up with TRBD2. The receptor comes from a woman in her sixties or seventies in good health and CMV-seropositive. What was sequenced was PBMCs. As DNA, the CDR3 is TGCGCCAGCACCTTTAGCGGGGGAGTCACCGGGGAGCTGTTTTTT. Translation gives CASTFSGGVTGELFF.